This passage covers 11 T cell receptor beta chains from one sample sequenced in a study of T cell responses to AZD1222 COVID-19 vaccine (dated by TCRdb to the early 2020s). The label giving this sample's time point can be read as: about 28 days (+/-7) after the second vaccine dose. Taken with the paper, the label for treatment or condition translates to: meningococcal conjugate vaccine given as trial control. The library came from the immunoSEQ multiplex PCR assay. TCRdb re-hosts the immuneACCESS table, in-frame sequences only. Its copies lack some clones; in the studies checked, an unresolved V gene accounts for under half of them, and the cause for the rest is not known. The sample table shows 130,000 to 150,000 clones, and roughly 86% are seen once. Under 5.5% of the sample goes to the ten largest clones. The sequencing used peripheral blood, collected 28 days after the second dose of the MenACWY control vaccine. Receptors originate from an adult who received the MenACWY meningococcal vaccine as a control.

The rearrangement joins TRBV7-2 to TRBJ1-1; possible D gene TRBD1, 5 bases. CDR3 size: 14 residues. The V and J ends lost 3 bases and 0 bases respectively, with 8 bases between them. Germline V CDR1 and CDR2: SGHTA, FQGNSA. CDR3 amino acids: CASSFRGLNTEAFF. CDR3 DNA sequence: TGTGCCAGCAGCTTTAGGGGATTGAACACTGAAGCTTTCTTT.

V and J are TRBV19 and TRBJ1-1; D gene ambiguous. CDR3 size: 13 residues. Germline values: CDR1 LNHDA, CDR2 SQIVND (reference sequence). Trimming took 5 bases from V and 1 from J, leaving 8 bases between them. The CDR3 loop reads CASSLAPNTEAFF. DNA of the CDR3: TGTGCCAGTAGTTTAGCACCGAACACTGAAGCTTTCTTT.

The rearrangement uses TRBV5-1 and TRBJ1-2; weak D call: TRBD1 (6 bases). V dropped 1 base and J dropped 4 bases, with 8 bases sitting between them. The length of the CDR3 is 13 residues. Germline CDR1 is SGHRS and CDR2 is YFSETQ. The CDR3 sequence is CASSLKDSYGYTF. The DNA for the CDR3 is TGCGCCAGCAGCTTGAAGGACAGCTATGGCTACACCTTC.

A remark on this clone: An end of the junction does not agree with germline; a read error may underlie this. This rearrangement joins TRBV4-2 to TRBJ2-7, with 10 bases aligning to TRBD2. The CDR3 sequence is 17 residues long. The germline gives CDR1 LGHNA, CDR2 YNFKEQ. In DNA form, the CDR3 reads TGTGCCAGCAGCCAAGTGGGTACTAGCGGGAATACCTACGATCAGTACTTC. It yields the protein CASSQVGTSGNTYDQYF.

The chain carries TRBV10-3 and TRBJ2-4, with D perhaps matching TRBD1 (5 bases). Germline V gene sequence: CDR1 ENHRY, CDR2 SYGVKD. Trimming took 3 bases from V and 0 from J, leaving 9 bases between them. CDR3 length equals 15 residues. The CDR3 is CAISDTGLAKNIQYF. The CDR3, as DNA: TGTGCCATCAGTGACACAGGATTAGCCAAAAACATTCAGTACTTC.

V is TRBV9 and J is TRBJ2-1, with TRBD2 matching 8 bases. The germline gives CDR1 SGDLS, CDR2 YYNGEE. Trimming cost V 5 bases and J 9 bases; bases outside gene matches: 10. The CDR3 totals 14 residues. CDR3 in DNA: TGTGCCAGCAGACGACTAGCGTCCGGTAGTGAGCAGTTCTTC. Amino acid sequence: CASRRLASGSEQFF.

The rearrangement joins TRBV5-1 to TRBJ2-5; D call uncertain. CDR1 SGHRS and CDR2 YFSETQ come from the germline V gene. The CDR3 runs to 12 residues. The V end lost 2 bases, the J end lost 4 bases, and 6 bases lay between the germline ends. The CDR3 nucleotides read TGCGCCAGCAGCTTCATGGGAGAGACCCAGTACTTC. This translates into CASSFMGETQYF.

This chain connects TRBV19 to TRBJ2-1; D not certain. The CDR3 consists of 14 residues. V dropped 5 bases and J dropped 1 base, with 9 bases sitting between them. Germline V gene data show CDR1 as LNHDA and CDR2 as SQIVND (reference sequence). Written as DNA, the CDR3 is TGTGCCAGTAGTCTGCCCGGGTCCTACAATGAGCAGTTCTTC. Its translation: CASSLPGSYNEQFF. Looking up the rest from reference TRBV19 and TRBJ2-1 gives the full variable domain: DGGITQSPKYLFRKEGQNVTLSCEQNLNHDAMYWYRQDPGQGLRLIYYSQIVNDFQKGDIAEGYSVSREKKESFPLTVTSAQKNPTAFYLCASSLPGSYNEQFFGPGTRLTVL.

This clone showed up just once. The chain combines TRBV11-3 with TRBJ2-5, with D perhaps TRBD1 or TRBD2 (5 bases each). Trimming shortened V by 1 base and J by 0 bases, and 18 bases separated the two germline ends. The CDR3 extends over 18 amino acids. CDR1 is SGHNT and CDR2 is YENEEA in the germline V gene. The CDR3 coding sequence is TGTGCCAGCAGCTTAGGAGGGGCCCAGCTTCGGTACCAAGAGACCCAGTACTTC. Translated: CASSLGGAQLRYQETQYF.

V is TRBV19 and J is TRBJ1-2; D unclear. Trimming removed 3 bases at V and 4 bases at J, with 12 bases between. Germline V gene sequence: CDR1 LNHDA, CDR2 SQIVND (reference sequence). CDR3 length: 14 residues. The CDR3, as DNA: TGTGCCAGTAGTATGAGGCGGACGCTCTATGGCTACACCTTC. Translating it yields CASSMRRTLYGYTF.

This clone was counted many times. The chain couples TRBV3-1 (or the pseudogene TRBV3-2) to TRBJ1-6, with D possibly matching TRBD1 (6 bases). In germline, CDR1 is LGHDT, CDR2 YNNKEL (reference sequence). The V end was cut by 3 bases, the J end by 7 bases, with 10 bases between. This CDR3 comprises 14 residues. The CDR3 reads CASSQGRGNSPLHF. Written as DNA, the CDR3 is TGTGCCAGCAGCCAGGGAAGGGGGAATTCACCCCTCCACTTT.